The 30 T cell receptor beta chains listed next were all sequenced from one sample in a study of cytomegalovirus exposure and HLA in healthy donors. The PCR used 60 Vbeta and 13 Jbeta primers. Assay used: immunoSEQ multiplex PCR; TCRdb lists only in-frame clones, some missing. This table has 110,000 to 150,000 clones, about 84% appearing once. Material for sequencing was PBMCs. These receptors were obtained from a woman aged 18-30 years in good health and CMV-seropositive.

The chain is built from TRBV4-1 and TRBJ1-2; D is undetermined. Germline-derived CDR1 and CDR2 are MGHRA and YSYEKL. The CDR3 is 13 amino acids. V lost 1 base and J lost 1, with 4 bases in between. The CDR3 spells CASSQGHNYGYTF. As DNA, the CDR3 is TGCGCCAGCAGCCAAGGACATAACTATGGCTACACCTTC.

The chain joins TRBV28 to TRBJ2-3; 11 nucleotides match TRBD2. The J segment lost 1 base and the V segment lost 2 bases, leaving 5 bases of the junction unmatched. The germline CDR1 and CDR2 sequences are MDHEN and SYDVKM. The CDR3 extends over 17 amino acids. The CDR3 DNA is TGTGCCAGCAGTTTACGAGGTAGCGGGGGGGGCACAGATACGCAGTATTTT. Its protein product is CASSLRGSGGGTDTQYF.

The V call is TRBV7-6, the J call TRBJ2-7; D may be TRBD1 (5 bases). Per the germline V gene, CDR1 is SGHVS and CDR2 is FNYEAQ. The ends were cut back, 1 base at V and 6 bases at J, with 13 bases in the middle. The CDR3 has 14 amino acids. This CDR3 reads CASSLVKTVGEQYF. The CDR3 DNA is TGTGCCAGCAGCTTAGTAAAGACAGTGGGCGAGCAGTACTTC.

In this sample, this clone turned up once. The chain uses TRBV9 and TRBJ1-1, with 8 bases fitting TRBD1. The CDR3 has 14 amino acids. CDR1 is SGDLS, CDR2 YYNGEE, per germline. V gave up 4 bases and J gave up 4 bases; unmatched junction bases: 6. The DNA of the CDR3 is TGTGCCAGCAGCATGGACAGGGCCCCCACTGAAGCTTTCTTT. It specifies CASSMDRAPTEAFF.

The chain has TRBV19 and TRBJ2-1; a possible D gene is TRBD2 (7 bases). CDR3 length equals 15 residues. Deletions cut 5 bases from V and 5 bases from J, with 16 bases between. CDR1 is LNHDA and CDR2 is SQIVND in the germline V gene (reference sequence). In DNA, the CDR3 is TGTGCCAGTAGTCCTACAGGGAGGGTGAACAATGAGCAGTTCTTC. This gives the protein CASSPTGRVNNEQFF.

V gene TRBV14 combines with J gene TRBJ2-5; maybe TRBD1 (6 bases). Germline V CDR1 and CDR2: SGHDN, FVKESK. This CDR3 spans 16 amino acids. V lost 1 base and J lost 3, with 15 bases in between. CDR3 bases: TGTGCCAGCAGCCAAGCCGGGACACTTATCGAAGAGACCCAGTACTTC. Protein sequence: CASSQAGTLIEETQYF.

The chain is built from TRBV27 and TRBJ2-7; 7 bases map to TRBD1. The V gene's germline CDR1 is MNHEY and CDR2 SMNVEV (reference sequence). V shed 6 bases, J shed 4 bases, and the junction held 6 bases outside the gene matches. This CDR3 is 13 amino acids long. The CDR3 loop reads CASRRGGRYEQYF. In DNA form, the CDR3 reads TGTGCCAGCAGAAGAGGGGGCCGATACGAGCAGTACTTC.

V usage is TRBV6-1 and J usage is TRBJ1-6, with a tentative D call TRBD1 (6 bases). This CDR3 has 13 amino acids. Germline assignment: CDR1 MNHNS and CDR2 SASEGT. The V gene lost 8 bases and the J gene lost 5 bases, with 10 bases spanning the gap. The CDR3, as DNA: TGTGCCAGCTCGAAGGGGGATAATTCACCCCTCCACTTT. Translated, it gives CASSKGDNSPLHF.

The rearrangement links TRBV5-1 to TRBJ2-2; D is possibly TRBD1 (5 bases). With 8 bases removed from V and 8 bases from J, the gap between germline ends came to 13 bases. Germline assignment: CDR1 SGHRS and CDR2 YFSETQ. This CDR3 has 12 amino acids. The CDR3 coding sequence is TGCGCCAGGGACATCGCTGGGGGGGAGCTGTTTTTT. Translation gives CARDIAGGELFF.

This rearrangement joins TRBV5-1 to TRBJ1-1; D possibly corresponds to TRBD1 (5 bases). The CDR3 sequence is 15 residues long. V lost 0 bases and J 3 bases, leaving 12 bases between the germline ends. CDR1 SGHRS and CDR2 YFSETQ come from the germline V gene. Written as DNA, the CDR3 is TGCGCCAGCAGCTTGGATCCAGGGAGGGACACTGAAGCTTTCTTT. This translates into CASSLDPGRDTEAFF. Filled out from reference TRBV5-1 and TRBJ1-1, the complete variable domain reads KAGVTQTPRYLIKTRGQQVTLSCSPISGHRSVSWYQQTPGQGLQFLFEYFSETQRNKGNFPGRFSGRQFSNSRSEMNVSTLELGDSALYLCASSLDPGRDTEAFFGQGTRLTVV.

J is TRBJ1-1 and V is TRBV6-5, with D unresolved. V dropped 8 bases and J dropped 2 bases, with 9 bases sitting between them. Germline CDR1 is MNHEY and CDR2 is SVGAGI. CDR3 length: 12 amino acids. The CDR3 loop is CASGEENTEAFF. The CDR3 DNA follows: TGTGCCAGCGGGGAGGAAAACACTGAAGCTTTCTTT.

The rearrangement joins TRBV4-3 to TRBJ2-7, with D tentatively TRBD1 (5 bases). Germline assignment: CDR1 LGHNA and CDR2 YSLEER. The length of the CDR3 is 16 residues. Trimming stripped 0 bases from V and 3 bases from J, with 15 bases between. DNA of the CDR3: TGCGCCAGCAGCCAAGACCACGCCGACAGTGGCTACGAGCAGTACTTC. Protein: CASSQDHADSGYEQYF.

The gene calls are TRBV30 and TRBJ1-5; D gene ambiguous. Germline V gene lookup returns CDR1 GTSNPN and CDR2 SVGIG (reference sequence). The CDR3 consists of 14 residues. Trimming left V 0 bases short and J 6 bases short, with 12 bases between. The DNA for the CDR3 is TGTGCCTGGAGTGTACCAGGCCCTGGTCAGCCCCAGCATTTT. Its protein product is CAWSVPGPGQPQHF.

Only a few counts were recorded for this clone. The gene calls are TRBV7-8 and TRBJ1-2; 8 bases map to TRBD1. The CDR3 covers 16 residues. The junction had 12 bases not matched to a gene; V was cut back by 1 base and J by 8 bases. CDR1 and CDR2 from the germline V gene are SGHVS and FQNEAQ. CDR3 bases: TGTGCCAGCAGCTTAGTATCGGGACAGGCCTCAGGGGGCTACACCTTC. Amino acids: CASSLVSGQASGGYTF.

The chain is built from TRBV9 and TRBJ1-3; tentatively, D is TRBD1 (5 bases). CDR1 SGDLS and CDR2 YYNGEE come from the germline V gene. The CDR3 sequence is 15 residues long. V lost 5 bases to trimming and J lost 0 bases, with 12 bases between them. CDR3 DNA: TGTGCCAGCAGAAAAGGGACTAGCTCTGGAAACACCATATATTTT. It is translated as CASRKGTSSGNTIYF.

The V call is TRBV4-2, the J call TRBJ2-7; 10 bases are shared with TRBD2. This CDR3 region has 18 residues. The J segment lost 0 bases and the V segment lost 5 bases, leaving 13 bases of the junction unmatched. In germline, CDR1 is LGHNA, CDR2 YNFKEQ. CDR3 sequence: CASSFGLAGEVSSYEQYF. CDR3 coding DNA: TGTGCCAGCAGCTTCGGGCTAGCGGGGGAGGTGAGCTCCTACGAGCAGTACTTC.

This rearrangement joins TRBV2 to TRBJ1-2; 8 bases are a match to TRBD1. Trimming cost V 4 bases and J 3 bases; bases outside gene matches: 13. This CDR3 spans 17 amino acids. CDR1 is SNHLY and CDR2 is FYNNEI in the germline V gene. CDR3 residues: CASSVLRDRGPDYGYTF. The CDR3 DNA sequence: TGTGCCAGCAGTGTTCTCAGAGACAGGGGCCCGGACTATGGCTACACCTTC. The variable domain in full, with the rest retrieved from reference TRBV2 and TRBJ1-2, is EPEVTQTPSHQVTQMGQEVILRCVPISNHLYFYWYRQILGQKVEFLVSFYNNEISEKSEIFDDQFSVERPDGSNFTLKIRSTKLEDSAMYFCASSVLRDRGPDYGYTFGSGTRLTVV.

The chain uses TRBV16 and TRBJ1-5; 10 bases fit TRBD1. The CDR3 extends over 18 amino acids. CDR1 and CDR2 (germline): KGHSY, FQNENV. V shed 0 bases, J shed 4 bases, and the junction held 9 bases outside the gene matches. CDR3 nucleotide sequence: TGTGCCAGCAGCCAATCGAGCAAACTGGGACAGGGGAATCAGCCCCAGCATTTT. Protein: CASSQSSKLGQGNQPQHF. The variable domain in full, completed from reference TRBV16 and TRBJ1-5, reads GEEVAQTPKHLVRGEGQKAKLYCAPIKGHSYVFWYQQVLKNEFKFLISFQNENVFDETGMPKERFSAKCLPNSPCSLEIQATKLEDSAVYFCASSQSSKLGQGNQPQHFGDGTRLSIL.

The chain employs TRBV7-6 and TRBJ2-7, with TRBD2 as a possible D gene (6 bases). The CDR3 covers 13 residues. CDR1 and CDR2 from the germline V gene are SGHVS and FNYEAQ. V dropped 1 base and J dropped 3 bases, with 7 bases sitting between them. Here the CDR3 reads CASSLGGGYEQYF. The CDR3 DNA sequence: TGTGCCAGCAGCTTAGGGGGAGGCTACGAGCAGTACTTC.

This sequence joins TRBV5-6 and TRBJ1-3, with 7 bases that match TRBD1. Germline V gene data show CDR1 as SGHDT and CDR2 as YYEEEE. With 3 bases clipped from V and 4 bases from J, the junction kept 4 bases outside the gene matches. CDR3 size: 14 residues. The CDR3 spells CASSSTGTGNTIYF. Here the CDR3 DNA reads TGTGCCAGCAGCTCGACAGGGACAGGAAACACCATATATTTT. The full variable domain, its missing parts supplied by reference TRBV5-6 and TRBJ1-3, is DAGVTQSPTHLIKTRGQQVTLRCSPKSGHDTVSWYQQALGQGPQFIFQYYEEEERQRGNFPDRFSGHQFPNYSSELNVNALLLGDSALYLCASSSTGTGNTIYFGEGSWLTVV.

The chain has TRBV18 and TRBJ1-5, with a tentative D call TRBD1 (6 bases). CDR3 length: 15 amino acids. V lost 2 bases and J lost 3, with 11 bases in between. Germline V gene sequence: CDR1 KGHSH, CDR2 LQKENI. The CDR3 region has the DNA TGTGCCAGCTCACCATACGGACAGACCAATCAGCCCCAGCATTTT. This sequence encodes CASSPYGQTNQPQHF.

The chain couples TRBV28 to TRBJ2-6; possible D gene TRBD1, 6 bases. Germline loops: CDR1 MDHEN, CDR2 SYDVKM. There are 17 residues in the CDR3. V lost 5 bases to trimming and J lost 4 bases, with 18 bases between them. CDR3 sequence (DNA): TGTGCCAGCAGTGCCAGTCGGACAGTTACCGGGGCCAACGTCCTGACTTTC. Translation: CASSASRTVTGANVLTF.

This chain joins TRBV7-6 and TRBJ1-2, with TRBD1 matching 9 bases. The CDR3 has 14 residues. Germline trimming cut 4 bases from V and 6 bases from J; bases unmatched to any gene: 6. The germline V gene has CDR1 SGHVS and CDR2 FNYEAQ. The CDR3 loop is CASSSPGTGNGYTF. DNA for the CDR3: TGTGCCAGCAGCTCGCCCGGGACAGGGAATGGCTACACCTTC.

This clone was detected only a few times. The V call is TRBV19, the J call TRBJ1-6, with 9 bases fitting TRBD1. Germline CDR1 is LNHDA and CDR2 is SQIVND (reference sequence). CDR3 size: 14 residues. The V segment lost 11 bases and the J segment 8 bases; nucleotides outside the gene matches: 10. The CDR3 protein is CAVGGQGSYSPLHF. The CDR3 DNA sequence: TGTGCCGTGGGGGGACAGGGAAGTTATTCACCCCTCCACTTT.

The chain is built from TRBV6-1 and TRBJ2-7; 7 bases fit TRBD2. Germline assignment: CDR1 MNHNS and CDR2 SASEGT. V shed 1 base, J shed 3 bases, and the junction held 6 bases outside the gene matches. The CDR3 is made up of 15 amino acids. The CDR3 bases are TGTGCCAGCAGTGAAGGCTGGGGGGGAGGCTACGAGCAGTACTTC. This codes for CASSEGWGGGYEQYF.

This chain joins TRBV5-1 and TRBJ2-1; D unclear. Germline loops: CDR1 SGHRS, CDR2 YFSETQ. The CDR3 covers 15 residues. Trimming took off 1 base at V and 5 bases at J, with 13 bases between the two ends. Here the CDR3 reads CASSLFVNRNNEQFF. CDR3 DNA sequence: TGCGCCAGCAGCTTGTTTGTTAATAGAAACAATGAGCAGTTCTTC.

J is TRBJ2-7 and V is TRBV5-5; 7 nucleotides line up with TRBD1. CDR1 and CDR2 (germline): SGHKS, YYEKEE (reference sequence). Trimming removed 0 bases from V and 1 base from J; junction bases left unmatched: 4. The CDR3 runs to 15 residues. CDR3 protein: CASSLASGGSYEQYF. Written as DNA, the CDR3 is TGTGCCAGCAGCTTGGCGTCAGGGGGATCCTACGAGCAGTACTTC.

The chain couples TRBV28 to TRBJ1-5, with 8 bases aligning to TRBD1. V was clipped by 6 bases and J by 5 bases; unmatched bases: 6. The CDR3 is 14 amino acids. Germline CDR1 reads MDHEN; CDR2 reads SYDVKM. The CDR3 sequence is CASRRRTGHQPQHF. CDR3 in DNA: TGTGCCAGCAGGCGTCGGACAGGGCATCAGCCCCAGCATTTT.

This rearrangement joins TRBV30 to TRBJ2-7; 7 nucleotides agree with TRBD1. The V segment lost 4 bases and the J segment 6 bases; nucleotides outside the gene matches: 12. CDR3 length: 14 residues. Germline lookup yields CDR1 GTSNPN and CDR2 SVGIG (reference sequence). The CDR3 DNA is TGTGCCTGGATGGCCCGCTACAGGGGTGCCGAGCAGTACTTC. This codes for CAWMARYRGAEQYF.

The chain employs TRBV6-1 and TRBJ2-2, with 9 bases that match TRBD1. Germline lookup yields CDR1 MNHNS and CDR2 SASEGT. With 2 bases clipped from V and 7 bases from J, the junction kept 8 bases outside the gene matches. This CDR3 spans 16 amino acids. CDR3 DNA sequence: TGTGCCAGCAGTGAAAGACCTGACAGGGGGAGCGGGGAGCTGTTTTTT. This encodes CASSERPDRGSGELFF.